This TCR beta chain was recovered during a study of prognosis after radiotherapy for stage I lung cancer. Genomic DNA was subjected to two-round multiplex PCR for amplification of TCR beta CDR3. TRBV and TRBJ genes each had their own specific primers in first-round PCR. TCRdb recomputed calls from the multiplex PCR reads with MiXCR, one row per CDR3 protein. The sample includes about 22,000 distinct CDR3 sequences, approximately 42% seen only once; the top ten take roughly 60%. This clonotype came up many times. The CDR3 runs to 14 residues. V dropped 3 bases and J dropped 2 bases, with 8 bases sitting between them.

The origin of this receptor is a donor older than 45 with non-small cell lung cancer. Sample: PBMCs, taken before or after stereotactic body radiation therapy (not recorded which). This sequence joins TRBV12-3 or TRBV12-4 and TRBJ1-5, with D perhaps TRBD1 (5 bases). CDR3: CASSLQGGNQPQHF. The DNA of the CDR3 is TGTGCCAGCAGTTTGCAGGGTGGCAATCAGCCCCAGCATTTT.